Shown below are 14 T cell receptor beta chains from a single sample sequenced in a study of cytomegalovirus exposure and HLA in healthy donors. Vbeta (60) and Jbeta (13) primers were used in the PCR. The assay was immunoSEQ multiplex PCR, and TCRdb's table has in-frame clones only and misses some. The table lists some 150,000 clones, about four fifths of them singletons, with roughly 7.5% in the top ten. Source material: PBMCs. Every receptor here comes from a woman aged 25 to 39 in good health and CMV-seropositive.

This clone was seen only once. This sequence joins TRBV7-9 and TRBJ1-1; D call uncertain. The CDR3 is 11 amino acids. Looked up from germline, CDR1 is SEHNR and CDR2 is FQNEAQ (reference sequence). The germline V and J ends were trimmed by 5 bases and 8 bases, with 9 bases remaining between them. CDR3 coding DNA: TGTGCCAGCAGCGGGCCAGGCGAAGCTTTCTTT. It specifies CASSGPGEAFF.

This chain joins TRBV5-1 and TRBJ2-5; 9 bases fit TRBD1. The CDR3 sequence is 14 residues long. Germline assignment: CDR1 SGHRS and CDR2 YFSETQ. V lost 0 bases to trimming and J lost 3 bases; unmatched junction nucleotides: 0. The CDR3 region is CASSLGTGEETQYF. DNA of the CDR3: TGCGCCAGCAGCTTGGGGACAGGGGAAGAGACCCAGTACTTC. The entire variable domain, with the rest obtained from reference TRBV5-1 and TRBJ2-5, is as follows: KAGVTQTPRYLIKTRGQQVTLSCSPISGHRSVSWYQQTPGQGLQFLFEYFSETQRNKGNFPGRFSGRQFSNSRSEMNVSTLELGDSALYLCASSLGTGEETQYFGPGTRLLVL.

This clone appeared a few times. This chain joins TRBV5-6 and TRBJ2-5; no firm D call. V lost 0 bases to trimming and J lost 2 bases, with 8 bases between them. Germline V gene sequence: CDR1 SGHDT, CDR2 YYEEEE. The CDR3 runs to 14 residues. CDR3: CASSLGPTQETQYF. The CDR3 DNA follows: TGTGCCAGCAGCTTGGGTCCGACTCAAGAGACCCAGTACTTC.

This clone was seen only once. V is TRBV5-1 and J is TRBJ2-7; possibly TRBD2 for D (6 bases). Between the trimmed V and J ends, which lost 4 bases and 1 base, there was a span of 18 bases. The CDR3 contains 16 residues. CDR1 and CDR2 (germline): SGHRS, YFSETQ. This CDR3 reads CASSPPSKGLSYEQYF. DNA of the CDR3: TGCGCCAGCAGCCCACCTTCCAAGGGACTTTCCTACGAGCAGTACTTC.

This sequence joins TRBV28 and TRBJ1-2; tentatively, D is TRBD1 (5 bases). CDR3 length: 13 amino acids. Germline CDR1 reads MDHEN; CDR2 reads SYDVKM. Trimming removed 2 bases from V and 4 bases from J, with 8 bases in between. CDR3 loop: CASSLAGPYGYTF. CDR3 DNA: TGTGCCAGCAGTTTAGCAGGGCCCTATGGCTACACCTTC.

The DNA of the CDR3 is TGTGCCACCCTTCCTTCGAACACCGGGGAGCTGTTTTTT. Its translation: CATLPSNTGELFF. J is TRBJ2-2 and V is TRBV10-3; D is undetermined. The germline V and J ends were trimmed by 10 bases and 0 bases, with 9 bases remaining between them. CDR3 length equals 13 residues. Germline CDR1 is ENHRY and CDR2 is SYGVKD.

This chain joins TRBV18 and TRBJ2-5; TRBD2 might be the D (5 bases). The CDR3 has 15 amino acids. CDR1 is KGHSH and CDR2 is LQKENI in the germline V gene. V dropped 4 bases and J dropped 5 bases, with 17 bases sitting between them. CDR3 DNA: TGTGCCAGCTCACGCAACGCACCCCCGGGGGAGACCCAGTACTTC. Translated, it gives CASSRNAPPGETQYF.

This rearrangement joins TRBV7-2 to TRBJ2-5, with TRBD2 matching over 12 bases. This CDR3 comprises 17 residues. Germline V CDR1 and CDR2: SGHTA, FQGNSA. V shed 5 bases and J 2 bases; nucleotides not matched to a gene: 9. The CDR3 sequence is CASSRSYLAGGQETQYF. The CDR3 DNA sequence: TGTGCCAGCAGCCGATCCTATCTAGCGGGGGGGCAAGAGACCCAGTACTTC.

The CDR3 loop reads CASSLGLFLAGGTDTQYF. CDR3 sequence (DNA): TGTGCCAGCAGCTTAGGACTGTTCTTAGCGGGGGGCACAGATACGCAGTATTTT. The chain links TRBV11-2 to TRBJ2-3, with TRBD2 matching 9 bases. The CDR3 totals 18 residues. V shed 1 base, J shed 1 base, and the junction held 9 bases outside the gene matches. CDR1 is SGHAT and CDR2 is FQNNGV in the germline V gene.

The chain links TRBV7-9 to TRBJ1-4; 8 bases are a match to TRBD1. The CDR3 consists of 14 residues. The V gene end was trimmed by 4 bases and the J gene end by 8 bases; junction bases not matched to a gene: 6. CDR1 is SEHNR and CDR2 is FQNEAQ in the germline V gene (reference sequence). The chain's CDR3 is CASSSDRGGEKLFF. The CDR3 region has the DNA TGTGCCAGCAGCTCCGACAGGGGAGGGGAAAAACTGTTTTTT.

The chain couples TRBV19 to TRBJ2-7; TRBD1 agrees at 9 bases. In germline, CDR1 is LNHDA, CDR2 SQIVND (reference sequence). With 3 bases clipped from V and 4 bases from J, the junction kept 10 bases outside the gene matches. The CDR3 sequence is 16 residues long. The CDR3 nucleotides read TGTGCCAGTAGTATGGGAGGGGGACAGGGATCGTACGAGCAGTACTTC. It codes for CASSMGGGQGSYEQYF.

The DNA for the CDR3 is TGTGCCAGCAGACACTACAGGGGAAGAGGACTGGCAACTAATGAAAAACTGTTTTTT. This gives the protein CASRHYRGRGLATNEKLFF. This chain uses TRBV28 with TRBJ1-4; 7 bases agree with TRBD1. The germline V gene encodes CDR1 MDHEN and CDR2 SYDVKM. This CDR3 has 19 residues. J was trimmed by 0 bases and V by 6 bases; bases with no gene match: 16. Complete variable domain (other parts from reference TRBV28 and TRBJ1-4): DVKVTQSSRYLVKRTGEKVFLECVQDMDHENMFWYRQDPGLGLRLIYFSYDVKMKEKGDIPEGYSVSREKKERFSLILESASTNQTSMYLCASRHYRGRGLATNEKLFFGSGTQLSVL.

The CDR3 DNA follows: TGCGCCAGCAGCGCACAGGGGGCGGGGGAGACCCAGTACTTC. This encodes CASSAQGAGETQYF. V gene TRBV5-1 combines with J gene TRBJ2-5; 9 nucleotides match TRBD1. CDR3 length: 14 amino acids. After removal of 4 bases from V and 5 bases from J, the junction contained 6 bases not matched to a gene. Germline assignment: CDR1 SGHRS and CDR2 YFSETQ.

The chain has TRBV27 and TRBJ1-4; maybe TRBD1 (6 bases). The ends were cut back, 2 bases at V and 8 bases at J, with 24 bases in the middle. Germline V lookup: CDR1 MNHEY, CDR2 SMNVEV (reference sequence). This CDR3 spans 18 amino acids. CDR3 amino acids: CASSLGTQGGGLNEKLFF. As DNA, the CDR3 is TGTGCCAGCAGTTTAGGAACGCAAGGGGGGGGCTTGAACGAAAAACTGTTTTTT.